A single sample is the source of the 21 T cell receptor beta chains below, sequenced in a study of chemoradiotherapy in HPV16-positive cancers. Profiled with immunoSEQ multiplex PCR; TCRdb holds only in-frame clones, not every one. This repertoire shows approximately 10,000 clones, about 82% found once; its top ten account for under 3%. The sample in question was blood, obtained from a patient who underwent chemoradiotherapy. The receptors stem from a human donor with HPV-associated anogenital cancer.

The chain uses TRBV2 and TRBJ2-7, with TRBD2 matching 11 bases. The CDR3 consists of 16 residues. Germline-derived CDR1 and CDR2 are SNHLY and FYNNEI. V trimming: 6 bases; J trimming: 4 bases; junction bases outside the gene matches: 11. The CDR3 loop reads CASRYSGGAFSYEQYF. The CDR3 DNA reads as TGTGCCAGCAGATATAGCGGGGGGGCGTTTTCGTACGAGCAGTACTTC.

The chain combines TRBV6-5 with TRBJ2-5, with D unresolved. CDR1 is MNHEY and CDR2 is SVGAGI in the germline V gene. The CDR3 runs to 11 residues. The ends were cut back, 6 bases at V and 7 bases at J, with 9 bases in the middle. The CDR3 DNA sequence: TGTGCCAGCAGCTACATGGGGACCCAGTACTTC. It translates to CASSYMGTQYF.

V is TRBV18 and J is TRBJ2-2, with 8 bases lining up with TRBD1. The junction had 6 bases not matched to a gene; V was cut back by 5 bases and J by 7 bases. This CDR3 is built from 14 residues. The germline V gene has CDR1 KGHSH and CDR2 LQKENI. CDR3 nucleotides: TGTGCCAGCTCAGCTTTGACAGGGGACGGGGAGCTGTTTTTT. Protein product: CASSALTGDGELFF.

The chain carries TRBV5-5 and TRBJ1-3; D remains ambiguous. The CDR3 extends over 14 amino acids. V was pared by 1 base and J by 9 bases, with 14 bases between. Germline V gene sequence: CDR1 SGHKS, CDR2 YYEKEE (reference sequence). The CDR3 reads CASSLYFAPATIYF. The CDR3 region has the DNA TGTGCCAGCAGCTTGTACTTTGCGCCGGCCACCATATATTTT.

This chain joins TRBV5-1 and TRBJ2-2; 10 nucleotides align to TRBD1. CDR1 is SGHRS, CDR2 YFSETQ, per germline. Trimming took 4 bases from V and 4 from J; bases not matched to a gene: 4. This CDR3 contains 15 residues. The CDR3 loop is CASSPWDRGTGELFF. The CDR3 bases are TGCGCCAGCAGCCCCTGGGACAGGGGCACCGGGGAGCTGTTTTTT.

The chain joins TRBV5-1 to TRBJ2-2; D is undetermined. Germline-derived CDR1 and CDR2 are SGHRS and YFSETQ. This CDR3 is 14 amino acids long. The germline V and J ends were trimmed by 0 bases and 6 bases, with 9 bases remaining between them. CDR3 protein: CASSLERVPGELFF. CDR3 coding DNA: TGCGCCAGCAGCTTGGAACGGGTGCCCGGGGAGCTGTTTTTT.

The chain joins TRBV2 to TRBJ2-3; no definite D call. Germline V gene sequence: CDR1 SNHLY, CDR2 FYNNEI. The CDR3 consists of 15 residues. Trimming removed 7 bases from V and 4 bases from J, with 18 bases in between. CDR3 amino acids: CASILDGVAPDTQYF. CDR3 DNA sequence: TGTGCCAGCATCCTCGATGGGGTAGCTCCAGATACGCAGTATTTT.

A note on this clone: Its ends do not fully match the called genes, so a read error is possible. This sequence joins TRBV19 and TRBJ1-2; 7 positions match TRBD1. The CDR3 is 12 amino acids. CDR1 is LNHDA and CDR2 is SQIVND in the germline V gene (reference sequence). The CDR3 protein is CASSQNEGAESF. The CDR3 nucleotides are TGTGCCAGTAGTCAAAACGAGGGGGCAGAAAGCTTC.

The chain employs TRBV7-9 and TRBJ1-2; TRBD1 might be the D (6 bases). CDR3 length: 14 amino acids. Germline CDR1 is SEHNR and CDR2 is FQNEAQ (reference sequence). Trimming removed 4 bases from V and 1 base from J, with 10 bases in between. CDR3 nucleotides: TGTGCCAGCAGCTACGCAGGGGATAACTATGGCTACACCTTC. Its translation is CASSYAGDNYGYTF.

The chain combines TRBV7-3 with TRBJ2-3, with 8 positions matching TRBD2. V dropped 5 bases and J dropped 8; count of bases not matched to a gene: 6. This CDR3 is 13 amino acids long. Germline V CDR1 and CDR2: SGHTA, FQGTGA. The DNA of the CDR3 is TGTGCCAGCAGCCCCCCGGGGGGGGTTACGCAGTATTTT. Amino acid sequence: CASSPPGGVTQYF.

This chain connects TRBV2 to TRBJ2-1; 12 positions match TRBD2. The CDR3 covers 15 residues. V was pared by 6 bases and J by 6 bases, with 6 bases of the junction left unmatched. Germline CDR1 reads SNHLY; CDR2 reads FYNNEI. The CDR3: CASSLLAGGPNEQFF. CDR3 DNA sequence: TGTGCCAGCAGCTTGCTAGCGGGGGGGCCCAATGAGCAGTTCTTC.

The chain is built from TRBV4-2 and TRBJ1-2; the D is unclear. Trimming took 0 bases from V and 4 from J, leaving 15 bases between them. In germline, CDR1 is LGHNA, CDR2 YNFKEQ. The CDR3 consists of 16 residues. CDR3 region: CASSQELRAPLYGYTF. CDR3 DNA sequence: TGTGCCAGCAGCCAAGAGCTGAGGGCACCCCTCTATGGCTACACCTTC.

This clone occurred a few times. The chain employs TRBV6-5 and TRBJ2-7; perhaps TRBD2 as D (5 bases). The CDR3 has 15 amino acids. Trimming took off 4 bases at V and 2 bases at J, with 15 bases between the two ends. Germline V CDR1 and CDR2: MNHEY, SVGAGI. This CDR3 is CASSLAPPPAYEQYF. The CDR3 coding sequence is TGTGCCAGCAGTTTAGCGCCACCCCCGGCCTACGAGCAGTACTTC.

This rearrangement joins TRBV7-2 to TRBJ1-1; no clear D. Germline V gives CDR1 SGHTA, CDR2 FQGNSA. The length of the CDR3 is 12 residues. The V end was cut by 4 bases, the J end by 1 base, with 4 bases between. CDR3 in amino acids: CASSSWNTEAFF. CDR3 sequence (DNA): TGTGCCAGCAGCTCTTGGAACACTGAAGCTTTCTTT.

The genes are TRBV2 and TRBJ1-2, with a weak D call TRBD1 (6 bases). The germline V gene encodes CDR1 SNHLY and CDR2 FYNNEI. CDR3 length: 15 amino acids. Trimming took off 7 bases at V and 0 bases at J, with 15 bases between the two ends. Written as DNA, the CDR3 is TGTGCCAGCAACCTAAGACAGGTTACTAACTATGGCTACACCTTC. This gives the protein CASNLRQVTNYGYTF.

The chain uses TRBV4-1 and TRBJ1-6; 8 bases align to TRBD1. The trim removed 1 base at V and 12 bases at J, leaving 11 bases unmatched. Germline-derived CDR1 and CDR2 are MGHRA and YSYEKL. There are 16 residues in the CDR3. The CDR3 loop reads CASSQAWARGPLPLHF. The DNA for the CDR3 is TGCGCCAGCAGCCAAGCCTGGGCCAGGGGGCCATTACCCCTCCACTTT.

The V gene is TRBV4-3, the J gene TRBJ2-2, with 12 bases that match TRBD1. The germline V gene has CDR1 LGHNA and CDR2 YSLEER. The CDR3 is made up of 21 amino acids. With 2 bases clipped from V and 4 bases from J, the junction kept 17 bases outside the gene matches. In nucleotides, the CDR3 is TGCGCCAGCAGCCAAAACCTACCGGGACAGGGGGCAAGTAGGGGCACCGGGGAGCTGTTTTTT. It is translated as CASSQNLPGQGASRGTGELFF.

This clone was counted once. This rearrangement joins TRBV5-4 to TRBJ1-6; no clear D gene. V shed 4 bases and J shed 5 bases, with 13 bases lying between them. CDR3 length: 15 amino acids. CDR1 is SGHNT, CDR2 YYREEE, per germline (reference sequence). The DNA for the CDR3 is TGTGCCAGCAGCCGGCGGTCGGGAGATAATTCACCCCTCCACTTT. Protein product: CASSRRSGDNSPLHF.

This chain connects TRBV9 to TRBJ1-3; no definite D call. V was shortened by 3 bases and J by 3 bases, with 19 bases between the two germline ends. There are 17 residues in the CDR3. CDR1 is SGDLS, CDR2 YYNGEE, per germline. The CDR3 DNA is TGTGCCAGCAGCGCGACTTCGGGTAGAGGGAGTGGAAACACCATATATTTT. This codes for CASSATSGRGSGNTIYF.

The gene calls are TRBV7-8 and TRBJ2-5; D possibly uses TRBD1 or TRBD2 (5 bases each). CDR1 and CDR2 from the germline V gene are SGHVS and FQNEAQ. The CDR3 spans 15 residues. V lost 1 base, J lost 1 base, and 10 bases lay in between. CDR3 amino acids: CASSLGGISQETQYF. CDR3 nucleotide sequence: TGTGCCAGCAGCTTAGGGGGGATAAGCCAAGAGACCCAGTACTTC.

In DNA, the CDR3 is TGCAGCGTTGATACAGGGAGACTTTTAATCAATGAGCAGTTCTTC. It specifies CSVDTGRLLINEQFF. The chain links TRBV29-1 to TRBJ2-1; D is possibly TRBD1 (6 bases). CDR1 is SQVTM and CDR2 is ANQGSEA in the germline V gene. V was trimmed by 3 bases and J by 6 bases, leaving 18 bases between them. The CDR3 totals 15 residues.